The rows below give T cell receptor beta chains drawn from one sample of a study of shared clonotypes between healthy human individuals. This table comes from immunoSEQ multiplex PCR, and its TCRdb copy is limited to in-frame clones, with some not included. The sample comprises around 2.1 million clones, just over 90% of which are singletons, and more than 1.5% rests with the top ten. The sequenced material came from naive CD8+ T cells from PBMCs. These TCRs come from a man younger than 35 in good health. Some clones in this sample may be carry-over from other donors' samples. CDR3s include the opening cysteine and the closing phenylalanine or tryptophan. The D gene is left open where the match is weak. Only part of the rows carry a size: once, few, many, or a class if the clone is expanded.

V gene: TRBV28
clone size: NA
J gene: TRBJ2-1
D gene: NA
CDR3 protein: CASRPGLNSYNEQFF
CDR3 DNA: TGTGCCAGCAGGCCGGGACTTAACTCCTACAATGAGCAGTTCTTC

V gene: TRBV10-2
clone size: once
J gene: TRBJ2-5
D gene: NA
CDR3 protein: CASSAPETQYF
CDR3 DNA: TGCGCCAGCAGTGCGCCAGAGACCCAGTACTTC

V gene: TRBV18
clone size: NA
J gene: TRBJ1-1
D gene: NA
CDR3 protein: CASSRVNTEAFF
CDR3 DNA: TGTGCCAGCTCCCGGGTGAACACTGAAGCTTTCTTT

V gene: TRBV19
clone size: NA
J gene: TRBJ2-1
D gene: TRBD2
CDR3 protein: CASSPRTSGPYNEQFF
CDR3 DNA: TGTGCCAGTAGTCCCCGGACTAGCGGGCCTTACAATGAGCAGTTCTTC

V gene: TRBV29-1
clone size: once
J gene: TRBJ2-1
D gene: TRBD1
CDR3 protein: CSVAGQGYNEQFF
CDR3 DNA: TGCAGCGTTGCGGGACAGGGTTACAATGAGCAGTTCTTC

V gene: TRBV11-3
clone size: NA
J gene: TRBJ2-3
D gene: NA
CDR3 protein: CASSSIRGDTQYF
CDR3 DNA: TGTGCCAGCAGCTCAATACGAGGGGATACGCAGTATTTT

V gene: TRBV10-3
clone size: NA
J gene: TRBJ2-2
D gene: NA
CDR3 protein: CAIGANTGELFF
CDR3 DNA: TGTGCCATAGGGGCGAACACCGGGGAGCTGTTTTTT

V gene: TRBV2
clone size: NA
J gene: TRBJ1-2
D gene: TRBD1
CDR3 protein: CASRAYGQGARVGYGYTF
CDR3 DNA: TGTGCCAGCAGGGCCTACGGACAGGGGGCGCGCGTAGGTTATGGCTACACCTTC

V gene: TRBV29-1
clone size: NA
J gene: TRBJ2-7
D gene: TRBD2
CDR3 protein: CSVDPGGSYEQYF
CDR3 DNA: TGCAGCGTCGACCCGGGGGGTTCTTACGAGCAGTACTTC

V gene: TRBV5-4
clone size: NA
J gene: TRBJ1-3
D gene: NA
CDR3 protein: CASWREANPGETIYF
CDR3 DNA: TGTGCCAGCTGGAGGGAGGCGAACCCAGGGGAGACCATATATTTT

V gene: TRBV29-1
clone size: NA
J gene: TRBJ2-7
D gene: NA
CDR3 protein: CSVVGSYSSYEQYF
CDR3 DNA: TGCAGCGTTGTTGGTTCGTACAGCTCCTACGAGCAGTACTTC

V gene: TRBV10-3
clone size: NA
J gene: TRBJ2-7
D gene: TRBD2
CDR3 protein: CAISESRREGAINYEQYF
CDR3 DNA: TGTGCCATCAGTGAGTCGCGGAGGGAGGGTGCTATTAACTACGAGCAGTACTTC

V gene: TRBV5-6
clone size: NA
J gene: TRBJ1-5
D gene: NA
CDR3 protein: CASSLAGGQPQHF
CDR3 DNA: TGTGCCAGCAGCTTGGCAGGAGGCCAGCCCCAGCATTTT

V gene: TRBV7-2
clone size: NA
J gene: TRBJ2-7
D gene: TRBD2
CDR3 protein: CASSPGLAGGTYEQYF
CDR3 DNA: TGTGCCAGCAGCCCGGGACTAGCGGGAGGGACCTACGAGCAGTACTTC